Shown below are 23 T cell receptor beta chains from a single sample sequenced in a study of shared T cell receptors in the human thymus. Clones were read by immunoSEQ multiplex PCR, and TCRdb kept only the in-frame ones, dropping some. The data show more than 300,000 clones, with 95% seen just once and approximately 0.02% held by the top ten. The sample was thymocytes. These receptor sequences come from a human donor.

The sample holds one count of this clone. This CDR3 reads CASSRQGQALRGGYTF. The CDR3 DNA follows: TGTGCCAGTAGCAGACAGGGTCAGGCCCTCCGCGGTGGCTACACCTTC. The chain has TRBV19 and TRBJ1-2, with 7 bases lining up with TRBD1. CDR1 and CDR2 (germline): LNHDA, SQIVND (reference sequence). The ends lost 6 bases at V and 7 bases at J; junction bases unmatched: 17. This CDR3 is built from 16 residues.

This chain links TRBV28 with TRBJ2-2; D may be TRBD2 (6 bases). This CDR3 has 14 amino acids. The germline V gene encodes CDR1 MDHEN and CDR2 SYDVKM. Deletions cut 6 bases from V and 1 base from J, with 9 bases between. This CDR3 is CASRRGGNTGELFF. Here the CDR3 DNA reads TGTGCCAGCAGGCGGGGAGGGAACACCGGGGAGCTGTTTTTT.

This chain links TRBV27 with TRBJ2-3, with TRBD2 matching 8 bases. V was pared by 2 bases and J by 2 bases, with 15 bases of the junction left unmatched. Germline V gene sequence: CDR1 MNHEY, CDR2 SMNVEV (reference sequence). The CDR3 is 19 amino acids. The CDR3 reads CASSLRRQRWREDTDTQYF. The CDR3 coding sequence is TGTGCCAGCAGTTTACGTCGGCAACGGTGGCGGGAGGACACAGATACGCAGTATTTT.

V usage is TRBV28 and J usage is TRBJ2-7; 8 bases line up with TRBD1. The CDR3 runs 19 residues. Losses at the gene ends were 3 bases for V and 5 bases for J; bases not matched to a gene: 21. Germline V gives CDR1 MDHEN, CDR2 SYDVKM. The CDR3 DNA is TGTGCCAGCAGTTTCCCCTCACCCGGACAGGGAGATTGTAGCGACGAGCAGTACTTC. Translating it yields CASSFPSPGQGDCSDEQYF.

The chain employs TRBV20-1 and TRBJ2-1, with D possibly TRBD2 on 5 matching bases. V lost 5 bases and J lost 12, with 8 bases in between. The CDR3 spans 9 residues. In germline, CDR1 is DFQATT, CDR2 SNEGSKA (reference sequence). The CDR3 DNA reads TGCAGTGCTCCCGAGGGGCAGTTCTTC. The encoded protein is CSAPEGQFF.

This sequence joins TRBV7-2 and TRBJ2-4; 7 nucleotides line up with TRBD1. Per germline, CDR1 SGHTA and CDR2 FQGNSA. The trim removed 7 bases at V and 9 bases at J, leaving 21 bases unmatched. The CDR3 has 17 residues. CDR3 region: CASTPFWGQRTPGIQYF. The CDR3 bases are TGTGCCAGCACCCCATTTTGGGGACAGCGTACCCCGGGCATTCAGTACTTC.

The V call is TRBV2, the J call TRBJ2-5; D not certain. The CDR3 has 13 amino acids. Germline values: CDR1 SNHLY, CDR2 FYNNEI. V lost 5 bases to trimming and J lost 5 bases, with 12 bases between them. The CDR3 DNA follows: TGTGCCAGCAGTCGGTCAGGCCCCGAGACCCAGTACTTC. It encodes CASSRSGPETQYF.

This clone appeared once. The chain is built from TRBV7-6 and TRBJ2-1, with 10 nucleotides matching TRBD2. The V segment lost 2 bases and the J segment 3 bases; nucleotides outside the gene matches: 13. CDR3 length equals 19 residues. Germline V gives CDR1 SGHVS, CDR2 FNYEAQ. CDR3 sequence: CASSLSRRGAGGFYNEQFF. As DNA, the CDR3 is TGTGCCAGCAGCTTATCCCGTCGTGGAGCGGGAGGGTTCTACAATGAGCAGTTCTTC.

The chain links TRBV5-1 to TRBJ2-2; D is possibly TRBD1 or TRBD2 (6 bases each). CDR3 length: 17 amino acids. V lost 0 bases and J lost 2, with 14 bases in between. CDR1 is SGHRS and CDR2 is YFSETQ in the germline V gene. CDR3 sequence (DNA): TGCGCCAGCAGCTTGGTGTCTACGGGGGCTAACACCGGGGAGCTGTTTTTT. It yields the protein CASSLVSTGANTGELFF.

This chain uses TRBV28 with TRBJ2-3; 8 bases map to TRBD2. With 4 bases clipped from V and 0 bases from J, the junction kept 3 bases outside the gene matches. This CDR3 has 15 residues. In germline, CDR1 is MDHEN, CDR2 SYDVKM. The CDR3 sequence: CASSWASGSTDTQYF. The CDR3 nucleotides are TGTGCCAGCAGTTGGGCTAGCGGGAGCACAGATACGCAGTATTTT.

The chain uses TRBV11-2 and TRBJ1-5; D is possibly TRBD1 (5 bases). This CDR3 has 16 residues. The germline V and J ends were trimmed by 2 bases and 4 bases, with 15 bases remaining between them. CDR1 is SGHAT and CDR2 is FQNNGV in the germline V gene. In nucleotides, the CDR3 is TGTGCCAGCAGCTTATACGACAGAGAAAATAATCAGCCCCAGCATTTT. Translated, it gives CASSLYDRENNQPQHF.

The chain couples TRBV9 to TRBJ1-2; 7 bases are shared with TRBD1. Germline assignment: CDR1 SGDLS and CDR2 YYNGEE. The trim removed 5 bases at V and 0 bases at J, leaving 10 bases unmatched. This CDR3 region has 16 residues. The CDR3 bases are TGTGCCAGCAGAGATAACAGACAGGGTTCTAACTATGGCTACACCTTC. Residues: CASRDNRQGSNYGYTF.

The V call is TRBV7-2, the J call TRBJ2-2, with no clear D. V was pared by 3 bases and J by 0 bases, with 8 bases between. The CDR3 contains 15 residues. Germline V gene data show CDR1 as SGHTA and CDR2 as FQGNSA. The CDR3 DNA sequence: TGTGCCAGCAGCTTCCCCCTAACGAACACCGGGGAGCTGTTTTTT. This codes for CASSFPLTNTGELFF.

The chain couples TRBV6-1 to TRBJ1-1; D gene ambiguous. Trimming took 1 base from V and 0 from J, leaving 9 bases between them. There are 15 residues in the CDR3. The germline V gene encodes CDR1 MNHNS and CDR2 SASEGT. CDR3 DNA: TGTGCCAGCAGTGAAGGAGACGGGGTGAACACTGAAGCTTTCTTT. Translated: CASSEGDGVNTEAFF.

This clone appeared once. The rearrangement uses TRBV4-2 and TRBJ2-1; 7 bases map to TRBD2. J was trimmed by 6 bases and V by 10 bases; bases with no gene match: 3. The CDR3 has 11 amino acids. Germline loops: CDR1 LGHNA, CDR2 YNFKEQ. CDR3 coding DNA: TGTGCCACCTGGGGGGGCAATGAGCAGTTCTTC. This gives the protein CATWGGNEQFF.

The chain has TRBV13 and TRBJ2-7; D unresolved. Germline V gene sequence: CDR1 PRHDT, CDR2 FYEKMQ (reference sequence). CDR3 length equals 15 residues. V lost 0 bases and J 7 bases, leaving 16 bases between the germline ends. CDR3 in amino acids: CASSLGSNTPSEQYF. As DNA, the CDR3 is TGTGCCAGCAGCTTAGGCTCGAACACCCCGAGTGAGCAGTACTTC. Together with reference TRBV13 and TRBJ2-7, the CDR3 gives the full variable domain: AAGVIQSPRHLIKEKRETATLKCYPIPRHDTVYWYQQGPGQDPQFLISFYEKMQSDKGSIPDRFSAQQFSDYHSELNMSSLELGDSALYFCASSLGSNTPSEQYFGPGTRLTVT.

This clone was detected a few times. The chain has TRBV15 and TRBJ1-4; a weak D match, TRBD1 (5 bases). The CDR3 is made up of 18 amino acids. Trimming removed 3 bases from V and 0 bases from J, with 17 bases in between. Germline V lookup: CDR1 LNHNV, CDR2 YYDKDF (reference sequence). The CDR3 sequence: CATSSSGTSTATNEKLFF. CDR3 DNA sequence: TGTGCCACCAGCAGTTCCGGGACCTCTACGGCAACTAATGAAAAACTGTTTTTT.

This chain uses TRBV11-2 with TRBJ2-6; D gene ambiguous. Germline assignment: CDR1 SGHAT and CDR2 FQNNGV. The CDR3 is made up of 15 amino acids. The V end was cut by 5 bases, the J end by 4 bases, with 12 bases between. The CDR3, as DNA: TGTGCCAGCAGCCCTGACGTTGCGGGGGCCAACGTCCTGACTTTC. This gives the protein CASSPDVAGANVLTF. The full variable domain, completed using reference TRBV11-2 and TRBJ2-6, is EAGVAQSPRYKIIEKRQSVAFWCNPISGHATLYWYQQILGQGPKLLIQFQNNGVVDDSQLPKDRFSAERLKGVDSTLKIQPAKLEDSAVYLCASSPDVAGANVLTFGAGSRLTVL.

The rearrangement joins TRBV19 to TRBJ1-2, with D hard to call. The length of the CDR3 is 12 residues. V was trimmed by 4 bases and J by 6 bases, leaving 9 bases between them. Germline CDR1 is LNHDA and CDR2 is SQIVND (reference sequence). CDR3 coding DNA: TGTGCCAGTAGTAAAAAAACAGATGGCTACACCTTC. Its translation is CASSKKTDGYTF.

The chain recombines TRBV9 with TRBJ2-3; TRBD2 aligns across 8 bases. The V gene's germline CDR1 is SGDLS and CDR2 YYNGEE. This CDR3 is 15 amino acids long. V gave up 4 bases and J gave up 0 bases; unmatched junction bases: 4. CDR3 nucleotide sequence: TGTGCCAGCAGCCCCTTAGCGGGGAGCACAGATACGCAGTATTTT. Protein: CASSPLAGSTDTQYF.

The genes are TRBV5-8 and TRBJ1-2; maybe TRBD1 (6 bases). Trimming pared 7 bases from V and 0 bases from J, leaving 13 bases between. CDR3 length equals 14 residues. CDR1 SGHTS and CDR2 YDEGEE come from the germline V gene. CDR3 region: CASGTGWANYGYTF. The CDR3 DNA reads TGTGCCAGCGGAACAGGGTGGGCTAACTATGGCTACACCTTC.

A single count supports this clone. The CDR3: CASSRRAGPSGEQFF. Here the CDR3 DNA reads TGTGCCAGCAGCCGTAGGGCGGGACCATCAGGAGAGCAGTTCTTC. The chain recombines TRBV14 with TRBJ2-1; D perhaps matches TRBD2 (6 bases). V was trimmed by 4 bases and J by 10 bases, leaving 20 bases between them. The CDR3 extends over 15 amino acids. Germline V gene sequence: CDR1 SGHDN, CDR2 FVKESK.

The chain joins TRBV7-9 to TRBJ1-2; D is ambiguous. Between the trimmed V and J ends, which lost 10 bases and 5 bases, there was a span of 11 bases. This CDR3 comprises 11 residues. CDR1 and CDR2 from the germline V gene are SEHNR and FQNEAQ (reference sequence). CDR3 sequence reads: CATEGKYGYTF. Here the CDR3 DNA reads TGTGCCACCGAGGGCAAATATGGCTACACCTTC.